The 13 T cell receptor beta chains below were found in one sample sequenced in a study of T cell responses to AZD1222 COVID-19 vaccine. Here immunoSEQ multiplex PCR was the method, and the copy in TCRdb shows in-frame clones only, minus some. The repertoire holds 150,000 to 200,000 clones, with around 92% as singletons. The sample consisted of peripheral blood, taken on day 0 of AZD1222 vaccination. These receptors all come from an adult in good health.

The rearrangement joins TRBV9 to TRBJ2-7; 8 nucleotides line up with TRBD2. Looked up from germline, CDR1 is SGDLS and CDR2 is YYNGEE. V gave up 1 base and J gave up 1 base; unmatched junction bases: 4. The CDR3 is 15 residues long. The CDR3 is CASSVLAGPSYEQYF. Written as DNA, the CDR3 is TGTGCCAGCAGCGTACTAGCGGGCCCATCCTACGAGCAGTACTTC.

The V call is TRBV10-1, the J call TRBJ1-1; 9 bases align to TRBD1. J gave up 3 bases and V 5 bases, and 10 bases lay outside the gene matches. The CDR3 sequence is 16 residues long. Germline loops: CDR1 WNHNN, CDR2 SYGVQD (reference sequence). The CDR3 protein is CASSPETGGMDTEAFF. In DNA form, the CDR3 reads TGCGCCAGCAGTCCTGAGACAGGGGGAATGGACACTGAAGCTTTCTTT.

The rearrangement joins TRBV28 to TRBJ1-5; TRBD1 is a possible D gene (5 bases). The germline V gene encodes CDR1 MDHEN and CDR2 SYDVKM. The CDR3 covers 13 residues. The V end was cut by 3 bases, the J end by 7 bases, with 10 bases between. The chain's CDR3 is CASSFSGKQPQHF. The CDR3 DNA sequence: TGTGCCAGCAGTTTCTCAGGGAAACAGCCCCAGCATTTT.

This chain connects TRBV2 to TRBJ1-6, with TRBD1 matching over 9 bases. J was trimmed by 7 bases and V by 2 bases; bases with no gene match: 3. Per the germline V gene, CDR1 is SNHLY and CDR2 is FYNNEI. This CDR3 is 15 amino acids long. In DNA, the CDR3 is TGTGCCAGCAGTGAACTCGGGACAGGGAATTCACCCCTCCACTTT. Amino acid sequence: CASSELGTGNSPLHF.

This chain joins TRBV7-2 and TRBJ2-1; 11 positions match TRBD2. With 7 bases clipped from V and 5 bases from J, the junction kept 7 bases outside the gene matches. This CDR3 spans 15 amino acids. Germline V gives CDR1 SGHTA, CDR2 FQGNSA. The CDR3 loop is CASTQLAGANNEQFF. The CDR3 coding sequence is TGTGCCAGCACCCAACTAGCGGGGGCCAACAATGAGCAGTTCTTC.

The rearrangement joins TRBV30 to TRBJ2-3; D is undetermined. V was pared by 3 bases and J by 10 bases, with 17 bases between. Germline V gene lookup returns CDR1 GTSNPN and CDR2 SVGIG (reference sequence). The CDR3 contains 13 residues. The CDR3 nucleotides read TGTGCCTGGAGATTCGGGTCCTCGGCGGCGCAGTATTTT. Translating it yields CAWRFGSSAAQYF.

V is TRBV18 and J is TRBJ1-3, with 8 nucleotides matching TRBD1. This CDR3 is built from 18 residues. V shed 3 bases, J shed 0 bases, and the junction held 10 bases outside the gene matches. Germline loops: CDR1 KGHSH, CDR2 LQKENI. The DNA of the CDR3 is TGTGCCAGCTCACCTTCTCGGGACAGGCGCCTCTCTGGAAACACCATATATTTT. Amino acid sequence: CASSPSRDRRLSGNTIYF.

This sequence joins TRBV5-1 and TRBJ1-4; D gene unclear. Germline assignment: CDR1 SGHRS and CDR2 YFSETQ. This CDR3 has 14 residues. Trimming removed 0 bases from V and 8 bases from J, with 11 bases in between. The CDR3 here is CASSLDGRAEKLFF. In nucleotides, the CDR3 is TGCGCCAGCAGCTTGGATGGACGGGCCGAAAAACTGTTTTTT. Full variable domain (missing parts from reference TRBV5-1 and TRBJ1-4): KAGVTQTPRYLIKTRGQQVTLSCSPISGHRSVSWYQQTPGQGLQFLFEYFSETQRNKGNFPGRFSGRQFSNSRSEMNVSTLELGDSALYLCASSLDGRAEKLFFGSGTQLSVL.

The V call is TRBV6-5, the J call TRBJ2-1; 7 bases line up with TRBD2. The CDR3 consists of 12 residues. Germline CDR1 is MNHEY and CDR2 is SVGAGI. V dropped 6 bases and J dropped 7; count of bases not matched to a gene: 3. Here the CDR3 reads CASSGRWNEQFF. CDR3 DNA: TGTGCCAGCAGCGGGAGGTGGAATGAGCAGTTCTTC.

The rearrangement joins TRBV10-3 to TRBJ2-1; D uncertain. V lost 0 bases, J lost 5 bases, and 5 bases lay in between. CDR3 length: 13 amino acids. Looked up from germline, CDR1 is ENHRY and CDR2 is SYGVKD. As DNA, the CDR3 is TGTGCCATCAGTGAGTCGACCGACAATGAGCAGTTCTTC. This encodes CAISESTDNEQFF.

V is TRBV7-9 and J is TRBJ2-7; possibly TRBD1 for D (8 bases). The CDR3 length is 16 residues. V lost 6 bases and J lost 5, with 23 bases in between. Germline assignment: CDR1 SEHNR and CDR2 FQNEAQ (reference sequence). CDR3 amino acids: CASSLAGGAGGHEQYF. DNA of the CDR3: TGTGCCAGCAGTCTAGCAGGGGGGGCAGGGGGCCACGAGCAGTACTTC.

The chain couples TRBV10-2 to TRBJ2-2, with 8 bases lining up with TRBD1. Germline CDR1 WSHSY, CDR2 SAAADI. The CDR3 totals 16 residues. V lost 6 bases to trimming and J lost 1 base; unmatched junction nucleotides: 7. For the CDR3, the DNA is TGCGCCAGCAGACCTCCGGACAGGGTGAACACCGGGGAGCTGTTTTTT. Translated, it gives CASRPPDRVNTGELFF.

This rearrangement joins TRBV11-2 to TRBJ2-1; D is tentatively TRBD1 or TRBD2 (6 bases each). CDR1 and CDR2 (germline): SGHAT, FQNNGV. V shed 1 base and J shed 6 bases, with 13 bases lying between them. This CDR3 is built from 15 residues. In nucleotides, the CDR3 is TGTGCCAGCAGCTTAGCGGGGGTGGGGGCCAATGAGCAGTTCTTC. It yields the protein CASSLAGVGANEQFF.